This T cell receptor beta chain was sequenced in a study of blood T cell repertoires in COVID-19. The method was immunoSEQ multiplex PCR; TCRdb's version includes in-frame clones alone and lacks a portion of them. In the table there are hundreds of thousands of clones, about four fifths of which are singletons. Sample: peripheral blood. The receptor was isolated from an elderly woman with COVID-19, enrolled during active disease.

The CDR3 DNA reads TGTGCCAGAAGCCCCGGGAACACTGAAGCTTTCTTT. As protein: CARSPGNTEAFF. The rearrangement uses TRBV6-6 and TRBJ1-1, with D hard to call. The germline V gene encodes CDR1 MNHNY and CDR2 SVGAGI (reference sequence). The CDR3 loop spans 12 amino acids. V gave up 9 bases and J gave up 1 base, with 9 bases separating them.